These 26 T cell receptor beta chains share one sample of origin, sequenced in a study of shared clonotypes between healthy human individuals. Using immunoSEQ multiplex PCR, the repertoire was profiled, and TCRdb retains in-frame clones only, with some absent. The sample includes approximately 1,500,000 clones, roughly 98% seen only once; the top ten take less than 0.55%. The sample consisted of naive CD4+ T cells sorted from blood. The subset denotes: CD45RA+ positively selected. The origin of the receptors is a man aged 30 to 39 in good health.

The chain combines TRBV5-1 with TRBJ2-7; 8 positions match TRBD2. V dropped 0 bases and J dropped 0; count of bases not matched to a gene: 5. The CDR3 is made up of 16 amino acids. Germline V gene lookup returns CDR1 SGHRS and CDR2 YFSETQ. CDR3 protein: CASSLGLAGDSYEQYF. As DNA, the CDR3 is TGCGCCAGCAGCTTGGGCCTAGCGGGCGACTCCTACGAGCAGTACTTC.

The rearrangement joins TRBV5-1 to TRBJ1-2; D possibly corresponds to TRBD1 (6 bases). This CDR3 has 14 amino acids. V was pared by 2 bases and J by 4 bases, with 12 bases between. Per germline, CDR1 SGHRS and CDR2 YFSETQ. CDR3 sequence (DNA): TGCGCCAGCAGCTTCCCTGACAGGCTCTATGGCTACACCTTC. This encodes CASSFPDRLYGYTF.

This sequence joins TRBV4-3 and TRBJ2-7, with 7 bases identical to TRBD1. V was clipped by 1 base and J by 0 bases; unmatched bases: 6. The CDR3 sequence is 16 residues long. Looked up from germline, CDR1 is LGHNA and CDR2 is YSLEER. CDR3 bases: TGCGCCAGCAGCCAAGGTGCGCGACAGGGCTCCTACGAGCAGTACTTC. Amino acids: CASSQGARQGSYEQYF.

The chain uses TRBV27 and TRBJ2-3; the match to TRBD2 covers 10 bases. Per germline, CDR1 MNHEY and CDR2 SMNVEV (reference sequence). This CDR3 is built from 15 residues. The J segment lost 6 bases and the V segment lost 3 bases, leaving 6 bases of the junction unmatched. In DNA form, the CDR3 reads TGTGCCAGCAGTTTCCCTAGCGGGAGTGAGGATACGCAGTATTTT. It specifies CASSFPSGSEDTQYF.

The gene calls are TRBV5-4 and TRBJ2-1; 13 bases are a match to TRBD2. After removal of 1 base from V and 0 bases from J, the junction contained 7 bases not matched to a gene. CDR3 length equals 19 residues. Germline CDR1 is SGHNT and CDR2 is YYREEE (reference sequence). CDR3 nucleotides: TGTGCCAGCAGCTTGAGAGGACTAGCGGGAGCGAGCTCCTACAATGAGCAGTTCTTC. Translation: CASSLRGLAGASSYNEQFF.

This clone has a single count. The CDR3 sequence is CAISEVSGRAGEQYF. CDR3 nucleotides: TGTGCCATCAGTGAGGTTAGCGGGAGGGCTGGAGAGCAGTACTTC. The chain employs TRBV10-3 and TRBJ2-7; 11 bases match TRBD2. Trimming cost V 2 bases and J 7 bases; bases outside gene matches: 7. The CDR3 consists of 15 residues. CDR1 and CDR2 (germline): ENHRY, SYGVKD.

The chain carries TRBV6-1 and TRBJ2-7; D assignment may be TRBD1 or TRBD2 (5 bases each). Germline values: CDR1 MNHNS, CDR2 SASEGT. This CDR3 spans 15 amino acids. V dropped 6 bases and J dropped 0 bases, with 15 bases sitting between them. CDR3 sequence: CASRGFKGTSYEQYF. DNA of the CDR3: TGTGCCAGCAGGGGCTTTAAGGGGACCTCCTACGAGCAGTACTTC.

The V call is TRBV18, the J call TRBJ2-7; 9 bases map to TRBD2. This CDR3 region has 17 residues. The V gene's germline CDR1 is KGHSH and CDR2 LQKENI. J was trimmed by 5 bases and V by 3 bases; bases with no gene match: 14. The CDR3 nucleotides are TGTGCCAGCTCACCGAGCGCTATAGAACTAGCGGGCGACGAGCAGTACTTC. This sequence encodes CASSPSAIELAGDEQYF.

This rearrangement joins TRBV6-1 to TRBJ1-5; a possible D gene is TRBD1 (5 bases). Germline V CDR1 and CDR2: MNHNS, SASEGT. V was cut by 3 bases and J by 0 bases, with 9 bases left in between. CDR3 length: 15 residues. CDR3 bases: TGTGCCAGCAGTGAGGAACAGGTTAGCAATCAGCCCCAGCATTTT. It is translated as CASSEEQVSNQPQHF.

The CDR3 DNA reads as TGTGCCAGCAGTAGGGGCCCTGGCCCCGAGCAGTACTTC. It is translated as CASSRGPGPEQYF. V gene TRBV6-1 combines with J gene TRBJ2-7; the D gene is possibly TRBD1 (5 bases). Germline V lookup: CDR1 MNHNS, CDR2 SASEGT. The CDR3 extends over 13 amino acids. The V gene lost 5 bases and the J gene lost 6 bases, with 14 bases spanning the gap.

The rearrangement joins TRBV14 to TRBJ2-2, with a possible D match to TRBD2 (6 bases). Germline CDR1 reads SGHDN; CDR2 reads FVKESK. Between the trimmed V and J ends, which lost 1 base and 7 bases, there was a span of 10 bases. This CDR3 has 14 residues. The CDR3: CASSQVRGVGELFF. The CDR3 DNA reads TGTGCCAGCAGCCAAGTGCGGGGCGTCGGGGAGCTGTTTTTT.

This clone was recorded once. The chain combines TRBV9 with TRBJ2-3; 12 nucleotides align to TRBD2. Trimming at V came to 0 bases and at J to 1 base, leaving 9 bases not matched to a gene. There are 19 residues in the CDR3. Per the germline V gene, CDR1 is SGDLS and CDR2 is YYNGEE. CDR3: CASSVGLAGVGSGTDTQYF. The CDR3 DNA reads as TGTGCCAGCAGCGTAGGACTAGCGGGAGTCGGGAGTGGCACAGATACGCAGTATTTT.

This rearrangement joins TRBV9 to TRBJ2-1; 10 nucleotides line up with TRBD2. Germline lookup yields CDR1 SGDLS and CDR2 YYNGEE. The CDR3 sequence is 15 residues long. Trimming removed 5 bases from V and 5 bases from J; junction bases left unmatched: 7. The CDR3 is CASSLQGTSDNEQFF. The DNA of the CDR3 is TGTGCCAGCAGTCTTCAAGGGACTAGCGACAATGAGCAGTTCTTC.

The chain is built from TRBV7-2 and TRBJ2-1; D perhaps matches TRBD1 (5 bases). The CDR3 totals 14 residues. The germline CDR1 and CDR2 sequences are SGHTA and FQGNSA. V was cut by 7 bases and J by 1 base, with 11 bases left in between. For the CDR3, the DNA is TGTGCCAGCATGCCAGGGTTTTCCTACAATGAGCAGTTCTTC. It translates to CASMPGFSYNEQFF.

The J gene is TRBJ2-2, the V gene TRBV30; D perhaps matches TRBD2 (5 bases). This CDR3 contains 13 residues. Trimming removed 3 bases from V and 2 bases from J, with 7 bases in between. Germline V gene data show CDR1 as GTSNPN and CDR2 as SVGIG (reference sequence). The CDR3 DNA follows: TGTGCCTGGAGCGGACTCAACACCGGGGAGCTGTTTTTT. Encoded protein: CAWSGLNTGELFF.

V gene TRBV7-8 combines with J gene TRBJ2-1; D uncertain. The germline V gene encodes CDR1 SGHVS and CDR2 FQNEAQ. V lost 1 base to trimming and J lost 2 bases, with 12 bases between them. The CDR3 covers 16 residues. CDR3 bases: TGTGCCAGCAGCTTAGTTACCCTAGTAACCTACAATGAGCAGTTCTTC. This codes for CASSLVTLVTYNEQFF.

The chain employs TRBV2 and TRBJ2-1, with 14 bases identical to TRBD2. CDR3 length: 16 amino acids. Germline CDR1 SNHLY, CDR2 FYNNEI. After removal of 5 bases from V and 4 bases from J, the junction contained 4 bases not matched to a gene. The CDR3 bases are TGTGCCAGCAGTAAGCGACTAGCGGGAGGGTACAATGAGCAGTTCTTC. Translation gives CASSKRLAGGYNEQFF.

The chain carries TRBV20-1 and TRBJ2-3; unclear D gene. CDR3 length equals 11 residues. Germline CDR1 reads DFQATT; CDR2 reads SNEGSKA (reference sequence). The V end was cut by 3 bases, the J end by 4 bases, with 5 bases between. The CDR3 reads CSASWPDTQYF. CDR3 coding DNA: TGCAGTGCTAGTTGGCCAGATACGCAGTATTTT.

The count of this clone is one. The rearrangement joins TRBV19 to TRBJ2-7; D is undetermined. The V gene's germline CDR1 is LNHDA and CDR2 SQIVND (reference sequence). Deletions cut 3 bases from V and 3 bases from J, with 12 bases between. This CDR3 has 14 amino acids. The CDR3 protein is CASSIKGPDYEQYF. CDR3 coding DNA: TGTGCCAGTAGTATTAAGGGCCCGGACTACGAGCAGTACTTC.

The chain employs TRBV19 and TRBJ2-3; TRBD1 matches at 9 bases. V was clipped by 4 bases and J by 4 bases; unmatched bases: 3. The germline gives CDR1 LNHDA, CDR2 SQIVND (reference sequence). This CDR3 contains 14 residues. The CDR3 region has the DNA TGTGCCAGTAGTACCGGGACAGGGTCAGATACGCAGTATTTT. Translation: CASSTGTGSDTQYF.

The J gene is TRBJ2-7, the V gene TRBV6-1; D gene uncertain. Germline V gene data show CDR1 as MNHNS and CDR2 as SASEGT. The V gene lost 8 bases and the J gene lost 2 bases, with 19 bases spanning the gap. The CDR3 spans 15 residues. The CDR3 DNA reads as TGTGCCAGCTCCAGAGAAACGCAGGCGCCCTACGAGCAGTACTTC. Protein sequence: CASSRETQAPYEQYF.

V gene TRBV28 combines with J gene TRBJ2-7, with 10 bases that match TRBD2. After removal of 6 bases from V and 3 bases from J, the junction contained 8 bases not matched to a gene. CDR3 length: 15 amino acids. Germline V gene lookup returns CDR1 MDHEN and CDR2 SYDVKM. CDR3 region: CASSGGLAEYYEQYF. The CDR3 DNA reads as TGTGCCAGCAGCGGCGGACTAGCGGAATACTACGAGCAGTACTTC. The whole variable domain, filled in from reference TRBV28 and TRBJ2-7, reads DVKVTQSSRYLVKRTGEKVFLECVQDMDHENMFWYRQDPGLGLRLIYFSYDVKMKEKGDIPEGYSVSREKKERFSLILESASTNQTSMYLCASSGGLAEYYEQYFGPGTRLTVT.

The V gene is TRBV25-1, the J gene TRBJ2-3; TRBD1 matches at 8 bases. With 4 bases clipped from V and 5 bases from J, the junction kept 2 bases outside the gene matches. Germline lookup yields CDR1 MGHDK and CDR2 SYGVNS. This CDR3 has 13 residues. The CDR3 here is CASSAQGGDTQYF. The CDR3 DNA follows: TGTGCCAGCAGTGCACAGGGGGGAGATACGCAGTATTTT.

V usage is TRBV5-1 and J usage is TRBJ1-1; TRBD1 is a possible D gene (5 bases). There are 15 residues in the CDR3. V was shortened by 2 bases and J by 4 bases, with 15 bases between the two germline ends. The V gene's germline CDR1 is SGHRS and CDR2 YFSETQ. CDR3 coding DNA: TGCGCCAGCAGCTTCAAGCAGGGAGGGAGCACTGAAGCTTTCTTT. It translates to CASSFKQGGSTEAFF. The full variable domain, in which reference TRBV5-1 and TRBJ1-1 provide the parts outside the CDR3, is KAGVTQTPRYLIKTRGQQVTLSCSPISGHRSVSWYQQTPGQGLQFLFEYFSETQRNKGNFPGRFSGRQFSNSRSEMNVSTLELGDSALYLCASSFKQGGSTEAFFGQGTRLTVV.

Note on this clone: The sample holds other DNA sequences that translate to the same CDR3. The CDR3 is CASSLGQGNQPQHF. CDR3 bases: TGTGCCAGCAGCTTAGGGCAGGGCAATCAGCCCCAGCATTTT. The chain is built from TRBV7-9 and TRBJ1-5; D unclear. The CDR3 consists of 14 residues. V was trimmed by 1 base and J by 2 bases, leaving 6 bases between them. Germline V gene lookup returns CDR1 SEHNR and CDR2 FQNEAQ (reference sequence).

V is TRBV6-1 and J is TRBJ2-1; possible D gene TRBD2, 6 bases. Per the germline V gene, CDR1 is MNHNS and CDR2 is SASEGT. The V end lost 8 bases, the J end lost 10 bases, and 15 bases lay between the germline ends. The CDR3 is 12 amino acids. The CDR3 region has the DNA TGTGCCAGCTGGGGACTTCCCTCCGAGCAGTTCTTC. Translating it yields CASWGLPSEQFF.